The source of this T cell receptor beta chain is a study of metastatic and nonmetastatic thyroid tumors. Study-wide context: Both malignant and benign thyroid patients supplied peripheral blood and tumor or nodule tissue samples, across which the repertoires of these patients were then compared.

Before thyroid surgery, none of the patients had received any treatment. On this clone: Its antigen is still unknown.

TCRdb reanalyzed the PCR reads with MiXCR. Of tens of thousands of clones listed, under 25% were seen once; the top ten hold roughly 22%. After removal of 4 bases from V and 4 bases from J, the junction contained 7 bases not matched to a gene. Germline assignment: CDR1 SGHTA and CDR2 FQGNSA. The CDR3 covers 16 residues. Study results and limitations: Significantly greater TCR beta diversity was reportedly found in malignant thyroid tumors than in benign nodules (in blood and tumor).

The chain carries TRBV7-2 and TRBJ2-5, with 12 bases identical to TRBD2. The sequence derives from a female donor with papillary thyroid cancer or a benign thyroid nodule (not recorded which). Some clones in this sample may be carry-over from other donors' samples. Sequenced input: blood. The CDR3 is CASSYLLAGGGETQYF. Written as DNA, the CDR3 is TGTGCCAGCAGCTACCTACTAGCGGGAGGAGGAGAGACCCAGTACTTC.